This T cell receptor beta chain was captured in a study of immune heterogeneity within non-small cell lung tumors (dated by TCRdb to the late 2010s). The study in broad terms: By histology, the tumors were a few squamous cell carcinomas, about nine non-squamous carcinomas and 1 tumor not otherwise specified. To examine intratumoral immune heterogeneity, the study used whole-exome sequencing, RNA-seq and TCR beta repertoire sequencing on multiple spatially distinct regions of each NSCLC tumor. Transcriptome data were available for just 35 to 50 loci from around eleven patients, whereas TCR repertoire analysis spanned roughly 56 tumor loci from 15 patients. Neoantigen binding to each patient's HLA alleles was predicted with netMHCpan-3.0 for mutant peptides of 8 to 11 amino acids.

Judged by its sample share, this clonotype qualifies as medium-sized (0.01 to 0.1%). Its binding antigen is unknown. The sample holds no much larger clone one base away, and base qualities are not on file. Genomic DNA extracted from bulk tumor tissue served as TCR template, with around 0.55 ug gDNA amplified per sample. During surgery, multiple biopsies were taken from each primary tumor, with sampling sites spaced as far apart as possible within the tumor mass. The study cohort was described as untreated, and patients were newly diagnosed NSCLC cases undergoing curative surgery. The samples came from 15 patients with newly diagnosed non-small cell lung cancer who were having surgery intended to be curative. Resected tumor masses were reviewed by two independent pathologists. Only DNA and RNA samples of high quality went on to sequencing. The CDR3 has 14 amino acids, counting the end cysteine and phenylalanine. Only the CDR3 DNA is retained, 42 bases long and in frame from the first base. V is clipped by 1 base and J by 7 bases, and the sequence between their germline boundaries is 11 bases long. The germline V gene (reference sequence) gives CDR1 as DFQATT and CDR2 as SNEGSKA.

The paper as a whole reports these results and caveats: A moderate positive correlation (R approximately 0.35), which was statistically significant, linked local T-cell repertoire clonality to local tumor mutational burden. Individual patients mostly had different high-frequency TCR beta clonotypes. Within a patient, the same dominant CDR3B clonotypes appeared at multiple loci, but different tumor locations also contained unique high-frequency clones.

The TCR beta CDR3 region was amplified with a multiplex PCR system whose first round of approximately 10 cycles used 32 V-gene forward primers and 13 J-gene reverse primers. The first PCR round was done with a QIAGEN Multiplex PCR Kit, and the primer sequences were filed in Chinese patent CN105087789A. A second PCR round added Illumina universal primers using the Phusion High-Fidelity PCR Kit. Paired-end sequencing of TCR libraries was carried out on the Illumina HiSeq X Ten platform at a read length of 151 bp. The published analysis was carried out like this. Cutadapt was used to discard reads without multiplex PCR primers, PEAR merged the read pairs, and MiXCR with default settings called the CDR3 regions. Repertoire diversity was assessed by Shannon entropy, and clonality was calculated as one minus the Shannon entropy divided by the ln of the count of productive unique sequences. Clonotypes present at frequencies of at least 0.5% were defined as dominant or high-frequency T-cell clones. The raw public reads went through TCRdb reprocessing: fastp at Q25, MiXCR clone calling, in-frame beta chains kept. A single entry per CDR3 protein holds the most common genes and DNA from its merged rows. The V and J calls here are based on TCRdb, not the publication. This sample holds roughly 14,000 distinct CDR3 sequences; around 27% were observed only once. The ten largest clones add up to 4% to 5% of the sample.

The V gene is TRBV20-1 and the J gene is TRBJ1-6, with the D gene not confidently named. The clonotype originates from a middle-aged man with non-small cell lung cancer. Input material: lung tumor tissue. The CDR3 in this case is CSARVGGRNSPLHF. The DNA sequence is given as TGCAGTGCTAGAGTGGGAGGCAGAAATTCACCCCTCCACTTT.